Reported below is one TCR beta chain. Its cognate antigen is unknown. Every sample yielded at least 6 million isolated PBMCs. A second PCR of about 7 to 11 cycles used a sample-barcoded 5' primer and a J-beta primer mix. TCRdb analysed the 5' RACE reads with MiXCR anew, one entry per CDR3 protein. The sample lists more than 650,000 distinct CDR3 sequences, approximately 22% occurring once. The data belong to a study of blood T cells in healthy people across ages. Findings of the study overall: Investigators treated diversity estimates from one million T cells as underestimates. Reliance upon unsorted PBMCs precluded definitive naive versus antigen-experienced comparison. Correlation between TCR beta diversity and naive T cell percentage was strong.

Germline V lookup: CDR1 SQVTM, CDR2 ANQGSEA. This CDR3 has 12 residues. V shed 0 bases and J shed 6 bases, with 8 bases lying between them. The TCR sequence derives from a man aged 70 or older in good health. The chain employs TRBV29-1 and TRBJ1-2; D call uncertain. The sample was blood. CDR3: CSVEESTDGYTF. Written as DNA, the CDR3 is TGCAGCGTTGAAGAGAGTACTGATGGCTACACCTTC.